This TCR beta chain emerged from a study of cytomegalovirus exposure and HLA in healthy donors. General study results and limits: A few CMV-associated chains proved CMV antigen-specific in vitro.

This table comes from immunoSEQ multiplex PCR, and its TCRdb copy is limited to in-frame clones, with some not included. Among roughly 100,000 clones listed, around 90% were seen once. The length of the CDR3 is 17 residues. Trimming at V came to 3 bases and at J to 2 bases, leaving 9 bases not matched to a gene. From germline, CDR1 is SGDLS and CDR2 YYNGEE. This clone has only one observation. Its antigen is still unknown. The material sequenced was PBMCs. The chain carries TRBV9 and TRBJ2-5; 11 bases map to TRBD2. This TCR derives from a woman aged 18 to 35 in good health and CMV-seropositive. The CDR3 protein is CASSAVAGGFQQETQYF. In DNA, the CDR3 is TGTGCCAGCAGCGCAGTAGCGGGGGGGTTTCAACAAGAGACCCAGTACTTC. The whole variable domain, filled in from reference TRBV9 and TRBJ2-5, reads DSGVTQTPKHLITATGQRVTLRCSPRSGDLSVYWYQQSLDQGLQFLIQYYNGEERAKGNILERFSAQQFPDLHSELNLSSLELGDSALYFCASSAVAGGFQQETQYFGPGTRLLVL.